This T cell receptor (beta chain) was retrieved from a study of blood T cell repertoires in COVID-19. Turning to this clone: This sample also contains other DNA sequences that code for the same CDR3.

The CDR3 is 16 residues long. Germline lookup yields CDR1 KGHDR and CDR2 SFDVKD. V was pared by 3 bases and J by 0 bases, with 3 bases of the junction left unmatched. The protocol was immunoSEQ multiplex PCR, while the TCRdb copy is restricted to in-frame clones and leaves out a portion. The sample lists 300,000 to 350,000 clones, over 75% occurring once. Input material: peripheral blood. V and J are TRBV24-1 and TRBJ2-1; 8 bases match TRBD2. The receptor comes from a woman aged 25 to 39 with COVID-19, enrolled during active disease. The CDR3 reads CATSDPGGDSYNEQFF. For the CDR3, the DNA is TGTGCCACCAGTGATCCGGGGGGGGACTCCTACAATGAGCAGTTCTTC.